The 25 T cell receptor beta chains presented below share a single source sample, sequenced in a study of pediatric ulcerative colitis. Rectal tissue came from one to two pinch biopsies taken at colonoscopy. The method was immunoSEQ multiplex PCR; TCRdb's version includes in-frame clones alone and lacks a portion of them. The table records under 50,000 clones, 60% to 85% of them present only once. The sample was gut tissue. The receptors shown here come from a girl aged 5-17 years with moderate ulcerative colitis.

V is TRBV11-2 and J is TRBJ1-1, with a weak D call TRBD1 (5 bases). The CDR3 length is 14 residues. Germline V gene data show CDR1 as SGHAT and CDR2 as FQNNGV. Deletions cut 5 bases from V and 0 bases from J, with 10 bases between. CDR3 region: CASSAGHLNTEAFF. The CDR3 DNA is TGTGCCAGCAGCGCAGGACACCTGAACACTGAAGCTTTCTTT.

The gene calls are TRBV10-3 and TRBJ1-3; 8 nucleotides align to TRBD1. The CDR3 runs 12 residues. Germline V lookup: CDR1 ENHRY, CDR2 SYGVKD. V lost 9 bases, J lost 3 bases, and 1 base stayed unmatched. The CDR3 region is CAMTGVGNTIYF. In DNA form, the CDR3 reads TGTGCCATGACAGGGGTTGGAAACACCATATATTTT.

V is TRBV7-8 and J is TRBJ2-7, with D possibly being TRBD1 or TRBD2 (5 bases each). V was clipped by 5 bases and J by 4 bases, with 15 bases between them. This CDR3 comprises 14 residues. Germline lookup yields CDR1 SGHVS and CDR2 FQNEAQ. The CDR3 sequence: CASSLGKGEYEQYF. The DNA for the CDR3 is TGTGCCAGCAGCCTAGGGAAAGGGGAGTACGAGCAGTACTTC.

J is TRBJ2-7 and V is TRBV4-2; D is unresolved. Trimming took 4 bases from V and 4 from J, leaving 11 bases between them. CDR1 LGHNA and CDR2 YNFKEQ come from the germline V gene. CDR3 length equals 13 residues. DNA of the CDR3: TGTGCCAGCAGCCGAGAGTTCGGATACGAGCAGTACTTC. This codes for CASSREFGYEQYF.

V usage is TRBV4-1 and J usage is TRBJ2-1; TRBD2 matches at 10 bases. Germline loops: CDR1 MGHRA, CDR2 YSYEKL. There are 15 residues in the CDR3. The V and J ends lost 3 bases and 4 bases, in that order; junction bases with no gene match: 3. The CDR3 loop is CASSHGLAAYNEQFF. The DNA of the CDR3 is TGCGCCAGCAGCCACGGACTAGCGGCGTACAATGAGCAGTTCTTC.

The rearrangement joins TRBV7-9 to TRBJ2-7, with D uncertain. From germline, CDR1 is SEHNR and CDR2 FQNEAQ (reference sequence). This CDR3 region has 14 residues. V was cut by 5 bases and J by 0 bases, with 11 bases left in between. DNA for the CDR3: TGTGCCAGCAGCGACCGGGTCTTCTCCTACGAGCAGTACTTC. Translation gives CASSDRVFSYEQYF.

This clone was seen a handful of times. The chain carries TRBV6-1 and TRBJ2-7, with D perhaps matching TRBD1 or TRBD2 (5 bases each). Trimming shortened V by 3 bases and J by 3 bases, and 15 bases separated the two germline ends. Per the germline V gene, CDR1 is MNHNS and CDR2 is SASEGT. The CDR3 length is 15 residues. The DNA of the CDR3 is TGTGCCAGCAGTGAGGGGGACCGCGGATTCTACGAGCAGTACTTC. This sequence encodes CASSEGDRGFYEQYF.

The CDR3 region is CASSLEPPTEAFF. CDR3 bases: TGTGCCAGCAGCTTAGAACCCCCAACTGAAGCTTTCTTT. This sequence joins TRBV11-2 and TRBJ1-1; D gene ambiguous. Per the germline V gene, CDR1 is SGHAT and CDR2 is FQNNGV. With 0 bases removed from V and 5 bases from J, the gap between germline ends came to 7 bases. The CDR3 loop spans 13 amino acids.

The V call is TRBV27, the J call TRBJ2-5; D tentatively reads TRBD1 or TRBD2 (5 bases each). Germline assignment: CDR1 MNHEY and CDR2 SMNVEV (reference sequence). The CDR3 is 13 residues long. The CDR3 region has the DNA TGTGCTACGTCTCGGGACCTGTTCGAGACCCAGTACTTC. Translating gives CATSRDLFETQYF.

The CDR3 coding sequence is TGTGCCAGCAGCTTGGCCCCTAGCGGGAGAATGAATGAGCAGTTCTTC. It translates to CASSLAPSGRMNEQFF. The chain combines TRBV5-5 with TRBJ2-1; 10 bases line up with TRBD2. The CDR3 consists of 16 residues. V shed 0 bases and J 7 bases; nucleotides not matched to a gene: 7. The V gene's germline CDR1 is SGHKS and CDR2 YYEKEE (reference sequence).

The chain is built from TRBV5-4 and TRBJ2-6; D call uncertain. V was trimmed by 1 base and J by 0 bases, leaving 5 bases between them. The CDR3 consists of 15 residues. The germline V gene encodes CDR1 SGHNT and CDR2 YYREEE (reference sequence). CDR3 nucleotide sequence: TGTGCCAGCAGCTTGTTCTTCTCTGGGGCCAACGTCCTGACTTTC. Residues: CASSLFFSGANVLTF.

This clone was seen once. V gene TRBV5-1 combines with J gene TRBJ1-2, with 10 bases matching TRBD1. The CDR3 totals 15 residues. Trimming took 4 bases from V and 7 from J; bases not matched to a gene: 10. The V gene's germline CDR1 is SGHRS and CDR2 YFSETQ. The CDR3 sequence: CASSLLTGGESGYTF. The CDR3 DNA sequence: TGCGCCAGCAGCCTCTTGACAGGGGGCGAGAGTGGCTACACCTTC.

V is TRBV5-4 and J is TRBJ2-1, with 8 bases matching TRBD2. There are 16 residues in the CDR3. Trimming at V came to 4 bases and at J to 0 bases, leaving 6 bases not matched to a gene. Germline V lookup: CDR1 SGHNT, CDR2 YYREEE (reference sequence). CDR3 sequence: CASSPGGGASYNEQFF. The CDR3 DNA sequence: TGTGCCAGCAGCCCCGGGGGGGGTGCCTCCTACAATGAGCAGTTCTTC. The full variable domain, in which reference TRBV5-4 and TRBJ2-1 provide the parts outside the CDR3, is ETGVTQSPTHLIKTRGQQVTLRCSSQSGHNTVSWYQQALGQGPQFIFQYYREEENGRGNFPPRFSGLQFPNYSSELNVNALELDDSALYLCASSPGGGASYNEQFFGPGTRLTVL.

The genes are TRBV7-3 and TRBJ2-6; 9 bases align to TRBD1. The germline V gene encodes CDR1 SGHTA and CDR2 FQGTGA. After removal of 6 bases from V and 4 bases from J, the junction contained 10 bases not matched to a gene. The CDR3 is made up of 17 amino acids. The DNA for the CDR3 is TGTGCCAGCAGTTTCCGGACAGGGGTTTCCGGGGCCAACGTCCTGACTTTC. Residues: CASSFRTGVSGANVLTF.

Regarding this clone: In the same sample, other DNA sequences code for this CDR3. This chain connects TRBV6-5 to TRBJ2-7; perhaps TRBD1 as D (6 bases). Germline-derived CDR1 and CDR2 are MNHEY and SVGAGI. Between the trimmed V and J ends, which lost 0 bases and 1 base, there was a span of 7 bases. This CDR3 is built from 14 residues. CDR3: CASSYSRGSYEQYF. The DNA for the CDR3 is TGTGCCAGCAGTTACTCGAGGGGGTCCTACGAGCAGTACTTC.

V gene TRBV30 combines with J gene TRBJ1-2, with D perhaps matching TRBD1 (6 bases). The V end lost 1 base, the J end lost 14 bases, and 20 bases lay between the germline ends. Per the germline V gene, CDR1 is GTSNPN and CDR2 is SVGIG (reference sequence). This CDR3 comprises 13 residues. The CDR3 sequence: CAWSASFDRTPTF. The CDR3 DNA reads as TGTGCCTGGAGTGCCTCATTCGACAGGACGCCGACCTTC.

The chain joins TRBV5-6 to TRBJ2-1, with 10 bases matching TRBD2. Germline CDR1 is SGHDT and CDR2 is YYEEEE. CDR3 size: 16 residues. Trimming at V came to 3 bases and at J to 7 bases, leaving 10 bases not matched to a gene. CDR3 nucleotides: TGTGCCAGCAGCTCCTACCTAGCGGGAGTGGGTAATGAGCAGTTCTTC. Its protein product is CASSSYLAGVGNEQFF.

The rearrangement joins TRBV25-1 to TRBJ2-3; the match to TRBD2 covers 7 bases. The CDR3 contains 12 residues. J was trimmed by 5 bases and V by 5 bases; bases with no gene match: 1. In germline, CDR1 is MGHDK, CDR2 SYGVNS. The CDR3: CASSLAGDTQYF. As DNA, the CDR3 is TGTGCCAGCAGTTTAGCGGGAGATACGCAGTATTTT.

The V and J genes are TRBV7-2 and TRBJ1-6; no clear D. Trimming removed 4 bases at V and 5 bases at J, with 12 bases between. This CDR3 region has 15 residues. Germline CDR1 reads SGHTA; CDR2 reads FQGNSA. In DNA, the CDR3 is TGTGCCAGCAGCTCGCTAGGTGGGGATAATTCACCCCTCCACTTT. Its protein product is CASSSLGGDNSPLHF. Full variable domain (missing parts from reference TRBV7-2 and TRBJ1-6): GAGVSQSPSNKVTEKGKDVELRCDPISGHTALYWYRQSLGQGLEFLIYFQGNSAPDKSGLPSDRFSAERTGGSVSTLTIQRTQQEDSAVYLCASSSLGGDNSPLHFGNGTRLTVT.

The genes are TRBV12-2 and TRBJ2-1. TRBV12-2 is assigned pseudogene status. This CDR3 has 15 residues. The chain's CDR3 is CASPCTGPRNNEQFF. The CDR3 coding sequence is TGTGCAAGTCCCTGTACGGGACCACGAAACAATGAGCAGTTCTTC.

The rearrangement uses TRBV10-3 and TRBJ1-3; D ambiguous. The V gene lost 0 bases and the J gene lost 0 bases, with 6 bases spanning the gap. The CDR3 covers 15 residues. Germline lookup yields CDR1 ENHRY and CDR2 SYGVKD. CDR3 residues: CAISESKGSGNTIYF. In DNA form, the CDR3 reads TGTGCCATCAGTGAGTCGAAAGGCTCTGGAAACACCATATATTTT.

The chain joins TRBV6-1 to TRBJ2-4; D gene ambiguous. Germline CDR1 is MNHNS and CDR2 is SASEGT. The V end lost 2 bases, the J end lost 0 bases, and 2 bases lay between the germline ends. This CDR3 spans 13 amino acids. This chain's CDR3 is CASSELAKNIQYF. In nucleotides, the CDR3 is TGTGCCAGCAGTGAACTAGCCAAAAACATTCAGTACTTC.

V usage is TRBV7-9 and J usage is TRBJ1-2; TRBD1 matches at 7 bases. The germline CDR1 and CDR2 sequences are SEHNR and FQNEAQ (reference sequence). The CDR3 is made up of 14 amino acids. V trimming: 4 bases; J trimming: 6 bases; junction bases outside the gene matches: 8. The chain's CDR3 is CASSYTGEDNGYTF. CDR3 DNA sequence: TGTGCCAGCAGCTACACAGGGGAGGACAATGGCTACACCTTC.

In this sample, this clone turned up once. In DNA, the CDR3 is TGTGCCAGCTCCGACGGCGGGACCCGGGGCACAGATACGCAGTATTTT. This codes for CASSDGGTRGTDTQYF. The rearrangement joins TRBV18 to TRBJ2-3, with a tentative D call TRBD2 (6 bases). The CDR3 consists of 16 residues. V was shortened by 6 bases and J by 1 base, with 17 bases between the two germline ends. Germline-derived CDR1 and CDR2 are KGHSH and LQKENI.

This chain joins TRBV19 and TRBJ2-5, with TRBD2 matching over 8 bases. V was clipped by 4 bases and J by 5 bases; unmatched bases: 9. Germline V CDR1 and CDR2: LNHDA, SQIVND (reference sequence). The CDR3 is 15 residues long. CDR3 protein: CASSSASGGRETQYF. CDR3 DNA sequence: TGTGCCAGTAGTAGCGCCTCGGGGGGGCGGGAGACCCAGTACTTC.